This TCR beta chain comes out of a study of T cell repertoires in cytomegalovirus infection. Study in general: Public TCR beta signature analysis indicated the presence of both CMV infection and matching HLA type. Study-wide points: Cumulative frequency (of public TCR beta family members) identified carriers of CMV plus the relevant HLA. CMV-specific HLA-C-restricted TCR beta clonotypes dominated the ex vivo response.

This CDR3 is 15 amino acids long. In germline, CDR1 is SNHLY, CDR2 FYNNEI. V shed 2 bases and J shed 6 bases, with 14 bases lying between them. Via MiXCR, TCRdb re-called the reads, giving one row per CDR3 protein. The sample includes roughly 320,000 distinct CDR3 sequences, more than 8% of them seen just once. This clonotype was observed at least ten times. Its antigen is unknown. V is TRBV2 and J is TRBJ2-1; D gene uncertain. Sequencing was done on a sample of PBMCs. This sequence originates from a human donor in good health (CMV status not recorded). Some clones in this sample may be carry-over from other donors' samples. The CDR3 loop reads CASSERVALGNEQFF. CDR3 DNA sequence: TGTGCCAGCAGTGAACGGGTAGCCCTCGGCAATGAGCAGTTCTTC.